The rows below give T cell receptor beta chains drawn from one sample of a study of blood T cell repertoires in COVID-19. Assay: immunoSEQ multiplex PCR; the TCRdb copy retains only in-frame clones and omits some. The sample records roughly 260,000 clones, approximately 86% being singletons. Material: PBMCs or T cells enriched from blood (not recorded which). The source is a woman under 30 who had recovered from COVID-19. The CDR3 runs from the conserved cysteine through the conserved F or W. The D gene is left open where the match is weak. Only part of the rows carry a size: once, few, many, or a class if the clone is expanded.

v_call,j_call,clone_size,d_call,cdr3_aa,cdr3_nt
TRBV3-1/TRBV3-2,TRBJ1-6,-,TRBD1,CASSQQGSAWSPLHF,TGTGCCAGCAGTCAACAGGGGTCCGCGTGGTCACCCCTCCACTTT
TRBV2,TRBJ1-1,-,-,CASRVTGKAFF,TGTGCCAGCAGGGTTACAGGGAAAGCTTTCTTT
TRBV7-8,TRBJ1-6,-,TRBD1,CASSLGQGRYSPLHF,TGTGCCAGCAGCTTAGGACAGGGAAGGTATTCACCCCTCCACTTT
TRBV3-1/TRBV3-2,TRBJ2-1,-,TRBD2,CASSQDPVGEGCEQFF,TGTGCCAGCAGCCAAGACCCTGTGGGGGAGGGCTGTGAGCAGTTCTTC
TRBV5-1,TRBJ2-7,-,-,CASSLGGYSYEQYF,TGCGCCAGCAGCTTGGGAGGGTACTCCTACGAGCAGTACTTC
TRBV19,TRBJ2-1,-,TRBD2,CASSIGLAGYNEQFF,TGTGCCAGTAGTATAGGACTAGCGGGATACAATGAGCAGTTCTTC
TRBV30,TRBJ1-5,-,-,CAWSASAGRNQPQHF,TGTGCCTGGAGCGCCTCGGCAGGGAGGAATCAGCCCCAGCATTTT
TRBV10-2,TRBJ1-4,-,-,CASSDFDTGSEKLFF,TGCGCCAGCAGTGATTTTGACACAGGGTCCGAAAAACTGTTTTTT
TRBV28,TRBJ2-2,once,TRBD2,CASSLWTSGTGELFF,TGTGCCAGCAGTTTATGGACTAGCGGGACCGGGGAGCTGTTTTTT
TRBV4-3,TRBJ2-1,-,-,CASSPTRGHYNEQFF,TGCGCCAGCAGCCCTACGCGGGGGCATTACAATGAGCAGTTCTTC
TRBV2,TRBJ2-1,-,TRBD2,CASTGGADLSSYNEQFF,TGTGCCAGCACGGGGGGGGCGGACCTCAGCTCCTACAATGAGCAGTTCTTC
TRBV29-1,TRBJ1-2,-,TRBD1,CSAETGTHYGYTF,TGCAGCGCAGAGACAGGGACCCACTATGGCTACACCTTC
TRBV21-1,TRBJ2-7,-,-,CASASFSYEQYF,TGTGCCAGCGCCAGTTTCTCTTACGAGCAGTACTTC
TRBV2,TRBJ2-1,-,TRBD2,CASSEGLAASYNEQFF,TGTGCCAGCAGTGAAGGACTAGCGGCCTCCTACAATGAGCAGTTCTTC
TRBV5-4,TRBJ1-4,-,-,CASSLAGGEKLFF,TGTGCCAGCAGCTTGGCCGGGGGTGAAAAACTGTTTTTT
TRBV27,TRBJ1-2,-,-,CASRLGVSGDGYTF,TGTGCCAGCAGGCTCGGGGTGTCGGGGGATGGCTACACCTTC
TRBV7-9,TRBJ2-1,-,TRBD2,CASSLPTSGRDNEQFF,TGTGCCAGCAGCTTACCGACTAGCGGGAGGGACAATGAGCAGTTCTTC
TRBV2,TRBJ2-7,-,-,CAITGTPSSYEQYF,TGTGCCATTACCGGGACTCCAAGCTCCTACGAGCAGTACTTC
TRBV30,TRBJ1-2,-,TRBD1,CAWSANLRTGAFYGYTF,TGTGCCTGGAGTGCTAATCTTAGGACAGGGGCCTTCTATGGCTACACCTTC
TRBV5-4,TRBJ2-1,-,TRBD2,CASSQRGLAASNEQFF,TGTGCCAGCTCCCAACGGGGACTAGCGGCAAGCAATGAGCAGTTCTTC
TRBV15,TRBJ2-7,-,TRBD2,CATSARGSGRSYEQYF,TGTGCCACCAGCGCCCGGGGTAGCGGGAGATCCTACGAGCAGTACTTC
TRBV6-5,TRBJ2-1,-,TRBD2,CATSNGGESSSEQFF,TGTGCCACCTCCAACGGGGGGGAGTCATCTTCTGAGCAGTTCTTC
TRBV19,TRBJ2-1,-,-,CASSMRQYNEQFF,TGTGCCAGTAGTATGCGACAGTACAATGAGCAGTTCTTC
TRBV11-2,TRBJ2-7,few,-,CASSLVRGFDEQYF,TGTGCCAGCAGCTTAGTCAGGGGTTTTGACGAGCAGTACTTC
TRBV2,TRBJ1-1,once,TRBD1,CASSLQGVNTEAFF,TGTGCCAGCAGTTTACAGGGGGTGAACACTGAAGCTTTCTTT
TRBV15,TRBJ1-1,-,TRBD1,CATRQGMNTEAFF,TGTGCCACCAGACAGGGGATGAACACTGAAGCTTTCTTT
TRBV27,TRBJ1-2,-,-,CASSLSPGNYGYTF,TGTGCCAGCAGTTTATCCCCAGGGAACTATGGCTACACCTTC
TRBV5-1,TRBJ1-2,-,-,CASSDRQVGYTF,TGCGCCAGCAGCGATAGACAGGTCGGCTACACCTTC
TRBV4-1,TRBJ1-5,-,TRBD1,CASSQVQTGYSNQPQHF,TGCGCCAGCAGCCAAGTTCAGACAGGGTATAGCAATCAGCCCCAGCATTTT
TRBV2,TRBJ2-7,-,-,CASIDYGGQNSYEQYF,TGTGCCAGCATAGACTATGGAGGGCAGAACTCCTACGAGCAGTACTTC
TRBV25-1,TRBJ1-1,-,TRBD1,CASSAPGTGGRNTEAFF,TGTGCCAGCAGTGCCCCCGGGACAGGGGGCAGGAACACTGAAGCTTTCTTT
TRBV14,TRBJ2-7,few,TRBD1,CASSQVQGAGEQYF,TGTGCCAGCAGCCAAGTGCAGGGGGCAGGGGAGCAGTACTTC
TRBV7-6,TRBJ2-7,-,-,CASSLGAGYEQYF,TGTGCCAGCAGCTTAGGGGCAGGCTACGAGCAGTACTTC
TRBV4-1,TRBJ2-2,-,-,CASSQVDTELFF,TGCGCCAGCAGCCAAGTAGACACTGAGCTGTTTTTT
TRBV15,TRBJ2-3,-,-,CATSRDGESTDTQYF,TGTGCCACCAGCAGAGACGGAGAAAGCACAGATACGCAGTATTTT
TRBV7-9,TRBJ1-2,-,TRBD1,CASSLVGQGLYGYTF,TGTGCCAGCAGCTTAGTGGGACAGGGGTTATATGGCTACACCTTC
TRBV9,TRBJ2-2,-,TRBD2,CASSVVGGGPGELFF,TGTGCCAGCAGCGTAGTCGGGGGGGGCCCCGGGGAGCTGTTTTTT
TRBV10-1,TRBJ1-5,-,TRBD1,CASSEPGTGGLYSNQPQHF,TGCGCCAGCAGTGAGCCGGGGACAGGGGGCCTTTATAGCAATCAGCCCCAGCATTTT
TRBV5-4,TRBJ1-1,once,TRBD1,CASSKMGQAIGVAFF,TGTGCCAGCAGTAAGATGGGACAGGCTATTGGAGTAGCTTTCTTT
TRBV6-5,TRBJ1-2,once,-,CASLYRADGYTF,TGTGCCAGCTTATATCGAGCGGATGGCTACACCTTC
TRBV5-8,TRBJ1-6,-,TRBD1,CASSRDRSSYNSPLHF,TGTGCCAGCAGTCGGGACAGGAGCTCCTATAATTCACCCCTCCACTTT
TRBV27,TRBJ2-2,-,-,CASSALSRTGELFF,TGTGCCAGCAGTGCCTTATCTCGGACCGGGGAGCTGTTTTTT
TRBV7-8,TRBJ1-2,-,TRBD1,CASSSRQGAIGYGYTF,TGTGCCAGCAGCTCTAGACAGGGGGCCATCGGGTATGGCTACACCTTC
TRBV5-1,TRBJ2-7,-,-,CASSPAGPVLQYF,TGCGCCAGCAGCCCGGCGGGCCCCGTATTACAGTACTTC
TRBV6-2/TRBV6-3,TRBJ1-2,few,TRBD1,CASSPRQGVFYGYTF,TGTGCCAGCAGTCCCCGACAGGGAGTCTTCTATGGCTACACCTTC
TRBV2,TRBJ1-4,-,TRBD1,CASRLLGQGNEKLFF,TGTGCCAGCAGGCTTTTAGGACAGGGGAATGAAAAACTGTTTTTT
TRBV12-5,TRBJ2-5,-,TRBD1,CASCPGQTETQYF,TGTGCTAGCTGCCCGGGACAGACGGAGACCCAGTACTTC
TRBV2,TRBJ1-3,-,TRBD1,CASSRGDDTIYF,TGTGCCAGCAGCAGGGGGGATGACACCATATATTTT
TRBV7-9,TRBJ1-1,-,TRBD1,CASQQGIDTEAFF,TGTGCCAGCCAACAGGGGATAGACACTGAAGCTTTCTTT
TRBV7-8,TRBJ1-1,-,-,CASSLGWVGQKNTEAFF,TGTGCCAGCAGCTTAGGATGGGTGGGGCAGAAGAACACTGAAGCTTTCTTT
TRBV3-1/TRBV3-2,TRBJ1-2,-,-,CASSQGTGAANYGYTF,TGTGCCAGCAGCCAAGGAACAGGCGCTGCTAACTATGGCTACACCTTC
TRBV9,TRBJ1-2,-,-,CASSAQSRATAHGYTF,TGTGCCAGCAGCGCTCAATCCCGTGCCACAGCCCATGGCTACACCTTC
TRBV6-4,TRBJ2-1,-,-,CASAIRESYNEQFF,TGTGCCAGCGCTATAAGAGAGTCCTACAATGAGCAGTTCTTC
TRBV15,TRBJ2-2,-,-,CATSRLLAPGELFF,TGTGCCACCAGCAGACTACTAGCACCCGGGGAGCTGTTTTTT
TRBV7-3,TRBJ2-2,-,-,CASSLSPRANTGELFF,TGTGCCAGCAGCTTAAGTCCCAGGGCGAACACCGGGGAGCTGTTTTTT